The 20 T cell receptor beta chains reported below all come from one sample, sequenced in a study of beta chain features in type 1 diabetes. Isolated RNA was reverse transcribed in full, so expressed TCRB transcripts were sequenced. Clones were read by immunoSEQ multiplex PCR, and TCRdb kept only the in-frame ones, dropping some. The sample lists 250,000 to 350,000 clones, 11% to 15% occurring once. Sequencing was carried out using central memory CD4+ T cells from blood. These receptors all stem from a man younger than 40 in good health.

V and J are TRBV13 and TRBJ1-2; D unclear. Between the trimmed V and J ends, which lost 3 bases and 3 bases, there was a span of 8 bases. The CDR3 has 13 amino acids. Germline V gene lookup returns CDR1 PRHDT and CDR2 FYEKMQ (reference sequence). The CDR3 protein is CASSLGKHYGYTF. The CDR3 DNA reads TGTGCCAGCAGCTTGGGGAAACACTATGGCTACACCTTC.

The V and J genes are TRBV6-5 and TRBJ1-5, with 7 positions matching TRBD1. The CDR3 totals 15 residues. From germline, CDR1 is MNHEY and CDR2 SVGAGI. The V segment lost 6 bases and the J segment 5 bases; nucleotides outside the gene matches: 10. In nucleotides, the CDR3 is TGTGCCAGCAGCTTACAGGGAGGGGGCGATCAGCCCCAGCATTTT. Protein sequence: CASSLQGGGDQPQHF.

This chain links TRBV2 with TRBJ1-1; D gene uncertain. CDR1 is SNHLY and CDR2 is FYNNEI in the germline V gene. CDR3 length: 15 residues. The ends were cut back, 3 bases at V and 0 bases at J, with 11 bases in the middle. Here the CDR3 DNA reads TGTGCCAGCAGTGAGTCCAGAAGTATGAACACTGAAGCTTTCTTT. Protein: CASSESRSMNTEAFF.

This clone appeared a few times. Distinct nucleotide sequences in the sample also encode this CDR3. The chain joins TRBV4-3 to TRBJ1-1, with 7 bases fitting TRBD1. The V and J ends lost 1 base and 1 base, in that order; junction bases with no gene match: 3. This CDR3 region has 15 residues. Germline V gene data show CDR1 as LGHNA and CDR2 as YSLEER. The CDR3 DNA reads as TGCGCCAGCAGCCAAGCCGACAGGGCGAACACTGAAGCTTTCTTT. It yields the protein CASSQADRANTEAFF.

This clone was detected only a few times. This sequence joins TRBV19 and TRBJ2-2, with D perhaps TRBD2 (5 bases). In germline, CDR1 is LNHDA, CDR2 SQIVND (reference sequence). V lost 5 bases, J lost 4 bases, and 11 bases lay in between. The length of the CDR3 is 14 residues. DNA for the CDR3: TGTGCCAGTAGTCCCCTAGCTGGCACCGGGGAGCTGTTTTTT. Amino acid sequence: CASSPLAGTGELFF.

The V gene is TRBV20-1, the J gene TRBJ1-2; no firm D call. Deletions cut 3 bases from V and 7 bases from J, with 9 bases between. Germline CDR1 DFQATT, CDR2 SNEGSKA (reference sequence). The CDR3 is 11 residues long. Written as DNA, the CDR3 is TGCAGTGCTAGTATGGGAAGTGGCTACACCTTC. This codes for CSASMGSGYTF.

The chain combines TRBV7-2 with TRBJ2-1; D perhaps matches TRBD2 (5 bases). From germline, CDR1 is SGHTA and CDR2 FQGNSA. The CDR3 contains 15 residues. Trimming cost V 3 bases and J 0 bases, with 9 bases left between them. CDR3 sequence reads: CASSLTGISYNEQFF. The CDR3 region has the DNA TGTGCCAGCAGCTTGACGGGAATCTCCTACAATGAGCAGTTCTTC.

V usage is TRBV7-2 and J usage is TRBJ1-4; 10 bases agree with TRBD1. Germline CDR1 is SGHTA and CDR2 is FQGNSA. The CDR3 contains 14 residues. With V trimmed by 5 bases and J by 15 bases, 12 bases remained unmatched. The chain's CDR3 is CASSRGTGDFNLFF. CDR3 coding DNA: TGTGCCAGCAGCAGAGGGACAGGGGATTTCAATTTGTTTTTT.

This clone was observed a few times. The gene calls are TRBV6-5 and TRBJ2-1; TRBD1 matches at 10 bases. V shed 6 bases and J 5 bases; nucleotides not matched to a gene: 7. Germline V CDR1 and CDR2: MNHEY, SVGAGI. This CDR3 is built from 15 residues. The CDR3 here is CASRRDRGVDNEQFF. The CDR3 DNA reads as TGTGCCAGCAGACGGGACAGGGGTGTCGACAATGAGCAGTTCTTC.

A few counts support this clone. This chain uses TRBV29-1 with TRBJ2-2; 11 bases line up with TRBD1. Trimming cost V 5 bases and J 5 bases; bases outside gene matches: 4. This CDR3 comprises 14 residues. Germline V gene lookup returns CDR1 SQVTM and CDR2 ANQGSEA. In nucleotides, the CDR3 is TGCAGCGTTTGGGACAGGGGGGGAACCGGGGAGCTGTTTTTT. This translates into CSVWDRGGTGELFF.

The CDR3 bases are TGTGCCAGCAGCCCAGGGACTAGCGGGGGAGGGGAGCAGTTCTTC. Its protein is CASSPGTSGGGEQFF. This chain uses TRBV14 with TRBJ2-1, with 14 bases aligning to TRBD2. The germline gives CDR1 SGHDN, CDR2 FVKESK. With 4 bases clipped from V and 10 bases from J, the junction kept 6 bases outside the gene matches. CDR3 length equals 15 residues.

The chain recombines TRBV7-7 with TRBJ1-1; D is perhaps TRBD1 (5 bases). The CDR3 consists of 15 residues. Trimming removed 4 bases at V and 1 base at J, with 13 bases between. CDR1 is SSHAT, CDR2 FNYEAQ, per germline (reference sequence). This CDR3 reads CASSYYNDRNTEAFF. CDR3 sequence (DNA): TGTGCCAGCAGCTACTATAACGACAGGAACACTGAAGCTTTCTTT.

This clone showed up just a few times. The chain has TRBV19 and TRBJ1-5, with D uncertain. CDR1 LNHDA and CDR2 SQIVND come from the germline V gene (reference sequence). The CDR3 covers 12 residues. Trimming cost V 7 bases and J 7 bases, with 11 bases left between them. The CDR3: CASMGLGQPQHF. The DNA of the CDR3 is TGTGCCAGTATGGGTCTCGGACAGCCCCAGCATTTT. Full variable domain (remainder filled in from reference TRBV19 and TRBJ1-5): DGGITQSPKYLFRKEGQNVTLSCEQNLNHDAMYWYRQDPGQGLRLIYYSQIVNDFQKGDIAEGYSVSREKKESFPLTVTSAQKNPTAFYLCASMGLGQPQHFGDGTRLSIL.

The chain has TRBV27 and TRBJ1-2, with 9 bases identical to TRBD1. There are 15 residues in the CDR3. The junction had 8 bases not matched to a gene; V was cut back by 6 bases and J by 3 bases. Looked up from germline, CDR1 is MNHEY and CDR2 is SMNVEV (reference sequence). As DNA, the CDR3 is TGTGCCAGCAGCCAGGGGGGACAGGGTTACTATGGCTACACCTTC. This encodes CASSQGGQGYYGYTF.

Only a few counts were recorded for this clone. This chain uses TRBV5-1 with TRBJ2-7; D remains ambiguous. This CDR3 contains 14 residues. The V gene lost 0 bases and the J gene lost 7 bases, with 14 bases spanning the gap. Germline V gene data show CDR1 as SGHRS and CDR2 as YFSETQ. CDR3 sequence reads: CASSLEVSEAEQYF. DNA for the CDR3: TGCGCCAGCAGCTTGGAAGTTTCGGAAGCGGAGCAGTACTTC.

In its sample, this clone was seen a few times. The chain couples TRBV11-2 to TRBJ1-6, with a tentative D call TRBD1 (5 bases). There are 15 residues in the CDR3. The V gene lost 1 base and the J gene lost 7 bases, with 11 bases spanning the gap. Germline CDR1 SGHAT, CDR2 FQNNGV. The CDR3 coding sequence is TGTGCCAGCAGCTTAGCAGGACACCAAAATTCACCCCTCCACTTT. It translates to CASSLAGHQNSPLHF. The full variable domain, in which reference TRBV11-2 and TRBJ1-6 provide the parts outside the CDR3, is EAGVAQSPRYKIIEKRQSVAFWCNPISGHATLYWYQQILGQGPKLLIQFQNNGVVDDSQLPKDRFSAERLKGVDSTLKIQPAKLEDSAVYLCASSLAGHQNSPLHFGNGTRLTVT.

CDR3 DNA sequence: TGTGCCAGCAGTGAAGCGATAGGGGGCAACGAAAAACTGTTTTTT. Its protein product is CASSEAIGGNEKLFF. The V and J genes are TRBV6-1 and TRBJ1-4; 7 nucleotides agree with TRBD1. Germline V gives CDR1 MNHNS, CDR2 SASEGT. CDR3 length equals 15 residues. The junction had 6 bases not matched to a gene; V was cut back by 0 bases and J by 8 bases.

This clone was seen a handful of times. The V call is TRBV4-2, the J call TRBJ2-4; the D gene is possibly TRBD2 (6 bases). Trimming stripped 4 bases from V and 7 bases from J, with 8 bases between. This CDR3 has 12 residues. Germline V gene sequence: CDR1 LGHNA, CDR2 YNFKEQ. The CDR3 reads CASSPRGNIQYF. The CDR3 DNA sequence: TGTGCCAGCAGCCCTCGGGGGAACATTCAGTACTTC.

The chain recombines TRBV2 with TRBJ1-3; D might be TRBD1 (6 bases). Germline V CDR1 and CDR2: SNHLY, FYNNEI. V gave up 5 bases and J gave up 2 bases, with 10 bases separating them. This CDR3 region has 14 residues. The chain's CDR3 is CASSQQGAGNTIYF. CDR3 in DNA: TGTGCCAGCAGTCAACAGGGCGCTGGAAACACCATATATTTT.

Concerning this clone itself: Additional DNA sequences in this sample encode the identical CDR3. J is TRBJ1-1 and V is TRBV7-2, with 8 bases lining up with TRBD1. Losses at the gene ends were 2 bases for V and 8 bases for J; bases not matched to a gene: 7. Germline CDR1 reads SGHTA; CDR2 reads FQGNSA. CDR3 length: 14 amino acids. CDR3 region: CASSLTWTGTEAFF. The CDR3 nucleotides are TGTGCCAGCAGCTTAACCTGGACAGGGACCGAAGCTTTCTTT.